A selection of T cell receptor beta chains follows, all from one sample in a study of T cells in Graves' hyperthyroidism and ophthalmopathy. In TCRdb, the multiplex PCR reads were re-called with MiXCR into one record per CDR3 protein. The repertoire holds approximately 530,000 distinct CDR3 sequences, with about 20% as singletons. Sequenced: blood. All receptors derive from a man between 35 and 55 years old with Graves' ophthalmopathy. Both conserved end residues are part of each CDR3. A D gene is named only where the DNA matches it firmly. Not all rows give a size; the values are once, few, many and, for expanded clones, a class.

D: TRBD2
J: TRBJ2-2
size: -
V: TRBV7-6
DNA: TGTGCCAGCAGCTTAGACCCGGGGGGGTCCGGGGAGCTGTTTTTT
CDR3: CASSLDPGGSGELFF

D: TRBD1
J: TRBJ2-1
size: -
V: TRBV7-9
DNA: TGTGCCAGCAGCTTAGGGTCGTCTAGGACAGGGGATTACAATGAGCAGTTCTTC
CDR3: CASSLGSSRTGDYNEQFF

D: TRBD2
J: TRBJ2-7
size: many
V: TRBV3-1
DNA: TGTGCCAGCAGCCAAGATCAGGAACTAGCGGGGTTTGTGGGCGAGCAGTACTTC
CDR3: CASSQDQELAGFVGEQYF

D: -
J: TRBJ2-5
size: few
V: TRBV10-3
DNA: TGTGCCACACGGGACATTGGGAAAGAGACCCAGTACTTC
CDR3: CATRDIGKETQYF

D: -
J: TRBJ1-1
size: many
V: TRBV3-1
DNA: TGTGCCAGCAGCCAAGTTTACCAGGCCAGTGCTTTCTTT
CDR3: CASSQVYQASAFF

D: -
J: TRBJ2-7
size: few
V: TRBV18
DNA: TGTGCCAGCTCACCCGTAATGACAGGCTCCTACGAGCAGTACTTC
CDR3: CASSPVMTGSYEQYF

D: TRBD2
J: TRBJ2-1
size: few
V: TRBV20-1
DNA: TGCAGTGCACGGGGGTCGGGGGGGGCACGGTACAATGAGCAGTTCTTC
CDR3: CSARGSGGARYNEQFF

D: -
J: TRBJ2-1
size: many
V: TRBV3-1
DNA: TGTGCCAGCAGCCGACGTCGGGGTGAGCAGTTCTTC
CDR3: CASSRRRGEQFF

D: -
J: TRBJ1-5
size: many
V: TRBV28
DNA: TGTGCCAGCAGTTTCTCGGGGACTAGGGGCAATCAGCCCCAGCATTTT
CDR3: CASSFSGTRGNQPQHF

D: -
J: TRBJ2-7
size: few
V: TRBV27
DNA: TGTGCCAGCAGTTCTGGGGGTCCAGGCGAGCAGTACTTC
CDR3: CASSSGGPGEQYF

D: -
J: TRBJ2-2
size: few
V: TRBV20-1
DNA: TGCAGTGCTAGTGCGGGCACCGGGGAGCTGTTTTTT
CDR3: CSASAGTGELFF

D: -
J: TRBJ1-1
size: few
V: TRBV7-2
DNA: TGTGCCAGCAGCCGCATTAGGTCTGAGAAAGCTTTCTTT
CDR3: CASSRIRSEKAFF

D: TRBD2
J: TRBJ2-5
size: -
V: TRBV28
DNA: TGTGCCAGCAGTTCCCCTCGGGGGGGGGAGAGAGGAGAGACCCAGTACTTC
CDR3: CASSSPRGGERGETQYF

D: TRBD1
J: TRBJ2-2
size: -
V: TRBV28
DNA: TGTGCCAGCAGTTTCGGCAGGGGGCCCGACACCGGGGAGCTGTTTTTT
CDR3: CASSFGRGPDTGELFF

D: TRBD1
J: TRBJ1-2
size: -
V: TRBV19
DNA: TGTGCCAGTAGTAATTACAGGGGATCGGGCTACACCTTC
CDR3: CASSNYRGSGYTF

D: -
J: TRBJ2-3
size: many
V: TRBV30
DNA: TGTGCCTGGAGTGTTGGCGCCCGCACAGATACGCAGTATTTT
CDR3: CAWSVGARTDTQYF

D: -
J: TRBJ1-1
size: few
V: TRBV12-3/TRBV12-4
DNA: TGTGCCAGCAGTTTAGGTGTTGTGAATGAAGCTTTCTTT
CDR3: CASSLGVVNEAFF

D: TRBD1
J: TRBJ1-4
size: few
V: TRBV6-6
DNA: TGTGCCAGCAGTTACTCGGGACAGCAAAATGAAAAACTGTTTTTT
CDR3: CASSYSGQQNEKLFF

D: TRBD1
J: TRBJ2-7
size: many
V: TRBV2
DNA: TGTGCCAGCGATCCGGGACAGCTATCCTACGAGCAGTACTTC
CDR3: CASDPGQLSYEQYF

D: TRBD1
J: TRBJ1-1
size: -
V: TRBV4-3
DNA: TGCGCCAGCAGCCAAGAAGCAGGGGGCGCAATGAACACTGAAGCTTTCTTT
CDR3: CASSQEAGGAMNTEAFF

D: TRBD2
J: TRBJ2-1
size: -
V: TRBV5-4
DNA: TGTGCCAGCAGCTTGAGACTAGCGGGGGGTCTTTACAATGAGCAGTTCTTC
CDR3: CASSLRLAGGLYNEQFF

D: TRBD1
J: TRBJ2-5
size: -
V: TRBV20-1
DNA: TGCAGTGCTCGCCCGCTCACAGGGGAGTACCAAGAGACCCAGTACTTC
CDR3: CSARPLTGEYQETQYF

D: TRBD2
J: TRBJ2-7
size: -
V: TRBV20-1
DNA: TGCAGTGCTAGGAAGTCGCGGGAGAAGTACTTC
CDR3: CSARKSREKYF

D: -
J: TRBJ2-1
size: -
V: TRBV11-3
DNA: TGTGCCAGCAGCTCCGGAGGGGGCTGGGATGAGCAGTTCTTC
CDR3: CASSSGGGWDEQFF

D: -
J: TRBJ1-5
size: few
V: TRBV20-1
DNA: TGCAGTGCTAGTGGGGGCCCCGAAAGGCAGCCCCAGCATTTT
CDR3: CSASGGPERQPQHF

D: TRBD1
J: TRBJ2-5
size: few
V: TRBV3-1
DNA: TGTGCCAGCAGCCAAGATCAGGGGGTTCGCCAAGAGACCCAGTACTTC
CDR3: CASSQDQGVRQETQYF

D: TRBD2
J: TRBJ2-5
size: -
V: TRBV12-5
DNA: TGTGCTAGTGCTATTAGCGGGAGGGCCGAGACCCAGTACTTC
CDR3: CASAISGRAETQYF

D: -
J: TRBJ2-7
size: many
V: TRBV20-1
DNA: TGCAGTGCCGTAGACCCCCTCAACGAGCAGTACTTC
CDR3: CSAVDPLNEQYF

D: -
J: TRBJ1-1
size: few
V: TRBV29-1
DNA: TGCAGCGTTGTTCGGGATTTAAACACTGAAGCTTTCTTT
CDR3: CSVVRDLNTEAFF

D: TRBD2
J: TRBJ2-1
size: many
V: TRBV7-2
DNA: TGTGCCAGCAGCACAATAGCGGGGGGGCCCCCTTACAATGAGCAGTTCTTC
CDR3: CASSTIAGGPPYNEQFF

D: -
J: TRBJ1-6
size: -
V: TRBV20-1
DNA: TGCAGTGCTAGAGAGTATGGAACAACGTATAATTCACCCCTCCACTTT
CDR3: CSAREYGTTYNSPLHF

D: -
J: TRBJ2-7
size: -
V: TRBV7-9
DNA: TGTGCCAGCAGCTCAGGCCACAACCTCTACGAGCAGTACTTC
CDR3: CASSSGHNLYEQYF

D: -
J: TRBJ1-4
size: -
V: TRBV28
DNA: TGTGCCAGCAGTACCGCGGAAGCGGGCTCAACTAATGAAAAACTGTTTTTT
CDR3: CASSTAEAGSTNEKLFF

D: -
J: TRBJ2-5
size: once
V: TRBV5-8
DNA: TGTGCCAGCAGCTTCGGGACGGGATCGCAAGAGACCCAGTACTTC
CDR3: CASSFGTGSQETQYF

D: -
J: TRBJ1-2
size: -
V: TRBV7-9
DNA: TGTGCCAGCAGCCCGGAACAGGGATCCAATGGCTACACCTTC
CDR3: CASSPEQGSNGYTF

D: TRBD2
J: TRBJ2-1
size: many
V: TRBV6-2/TRBV6-3
DNA: TGTGCCAGCAGATCTAGCGGGAGGGGTAACAATGAGCAGTTCTTC
CDR3: CASRSSGRGNNEQFF

D: TRBD2
J: TRBJ2-4
size: few
V: TRBV28
DNA: TGTGCCGCGGGGGGTGTAGTTTTAACCAAAAACATTCAGTACTTC
CDR3: CAAGGVVLTKNIQYF

D: TRBD1
J: TRBJ1-4
size: -
V: TRBV28
DNA: TGTGCCAGCACCACCCGCCCCGGGACAGTACCTGCAACTAATGAAAAACTGTTTTTT
CDR3: CASTTRPGTVPATNEKLFF

D: TRBD2
J: TRBJ2-7
size: many
V: TRBV7-2
DNA: TGTGCCAGCAGCTCACCCATTGCCCACCTAGCGGGAGTGCACGAGCAGTACTTC
CDR3: CASSSPIAHLAGVHEQYF

D: -
J: TRBJ2-3
size: many
V: TRBV18
DNA: TGTGCCAGCTCACCAGCACAAGGGTATACGCAGTATTTT
CDR3: CASSPAQGYTQYF

D: -
J: TRBJ1-6
size: -
V: TRBV7-2
DNA: TGTGCCAACAGCTTATCGGGCGGCTATAATTCACCCCTCCACTTT
CDR3: CANSLSGGYNSPLHF

D: -
J: TRBJ2-3
size: many
V: TRBV28
DNA: TGTGCCAGCAGCCCCCCCGGGCGTACCACAGATACGCAGTATTTT
CDR3: CASSPPGRTTDTQYF

D: -
J: TRBJ2-7
size: few
V: TRBV6-1
DNA: TGTGCCAGCAGTCCCTCAATATTCGACCCCCGGGGGTACTTC
CDR3: CASSPSIFDPRGYF

D: -
J: TRBJ2-2
size: -
V: TRBV19
DNA: TGTGCCAGTAGTATTGGTGAGGGAAAGATGAACACCGGGGAGCTGTTTTTT
CDR3: CASSIGEGKMNTGELFF

D: -
J: TRBJ2-7
size: few
V: TRBV5-4
DNA: TGTGCCAGCAGCGTTAGTAACTACGAGCAGTACTTC
CDR3: CASSVSNYEQYF

D: TRBD2
J: TRBJ2-5
size: few
V: TRBV6-2/TRBV6-3
DNA: TGTGCCAGCAGTTACTACCGGACTAGCGAAGAGACCCAGTACTTC
CDR3: CASSYYRTSEETQYF

D: -
J: TRBJ2-3
size: many
V: TRBV11-2
DNA: TGTGCCAGCAGCTTAGGAAAAGATACGCAGTATTTT
CDR3: CASSLGKDTQYF

D: TRBD2
J: TRBJ2-5
size: few
V: TRBV20-1
DNA: TGCAGTGCTCCCACTAGCGGGGGACTGCAAGAGACCCAGTACTTC
CDR3: CSAPTSGGLQETQYF

D: -
J: TRBJ1-1
size: few
V: TRBV3-1
DNA: TGTGCCAGCAGCCAAGAACGGGCGAAATCTCTCGGGAAGGACACTGAAGCTTTCTTT
CDR3: CASSQERAKSLGKDTEAFF

D: -
J: TRBJ2-1
size: -
V: TRBV27
DNA: TGTGCCAGCCACACCGACAGGGAGGGGCGGGGTACATACAATGAGCAGTTCTTC
CDR3: CASHTDREGRGTYNEQFF

D: -
J: TRBJ1-1
size: -
V: TRBV29-1
DNA: TGCAGCGTTGCTGGGGCGGTGGGCGCTGAAGCTTTCTTT
CDR3: CSVAGAVGAEAFF

D: -
J: TRBJ1-4
size: many
V: TRBV18
DNA: TGTGCCAGTTCCCGGGACATAAATGAAAAACTGTTTTTT
CDR3: CASSRDINEKLFF

D: -
J: TRBJ2-3
size: many
V: TRBV24-1
DNA: TGTGCCACCAGTGATCCTCCCACAGATACGCAGTATTTT
CDR3: CATSDPPTDTQYF

D: TRBD1
J: TRBJ2-5
size: few
V: TRBV10-3
DNA: TGTGCCATCAGTGAGCCCACAGGGGGCATAGAGACCCAGTACTTC
CDR3: CAISEPTGGIETQYF

D: TRBD1
J: TRBJ1-2
size: few
V: TRBV7-2
DNA: TGTGCCAGCAGCTTTGGACAGGGGCACTATGGCTACACCTTC
CDR3: CASSFGQGHYGYTF